This T cell receptor beta chain was sequenced during a study of CD8 T cells in Susac syndrome. Concerning this clonotype: Its antigen is still unknown.

An amount of RNA that ranged from roughly 0.5 to 1 ug was reverse transcribed with random hexamers. An immunoSEQ multiplex PCR amplified TCR beta CDR3 over 54 Vbeta and 13 Jbeta. Each CDR3 protein is one row after TCRdb ran MiXCR on the immunoSEQ multiplex PCR reads. The sample holds 180,000 or so distinct CDR3 sequences, about 95% seen once. Those who served as multiple sclerosis controls were treatment-naive patients with stable or active relapsing-remitting disease. Study-wide points: The relatively small number of individuals in the TCR sequencing and HLA analysis was acknowledged by the study.

The source of this sequence is a human donor with multiple sclerosis. Sequenced material: CD4+ T cells from PBMCs.

DNA of the CDR3: TGTGCCAGCAGCGGTATAAGCTCTGGGGCCAACGTCCTGACTTTC. This gives the protein CASSGISSGANVLTF. The chain links TRBV9 to TRBJ2-6, with D unresolved. The V gene's germline CDR1 is SGDLS and CDR2 YYNGEE. V lost 3 bases and J 0 bases, leaving 7 bases between the germline ends. This CDR3 contains 15 residues.